Listed below are T cell receptor beta chains from one sample, sequenced in a study of immune evolution from preneoplasia to lung adenocarcinoma. TCRdb's table, derived via immunoSEQ multiplex PCR, lists solely in-frame clones and lacks some. This sample yields about 27,000 clones, of which about two thirds are seen a single time; around 5% belongs to the top ten. Sequencing was performed on FFPE invasive lung adenocarcinoma tissue. The source is a person between 55 and 70 years old with invasive lung adenocarcinoma. Some clones in this sample may be carry-over from other donors' samples. The CDR3 runs from the conserved cysteine through the conserved F or W.

TRBV27	TRBJ2-7	CASSRQGTRDEQYF
TRBV19	TRBJ2-7	CASSQRDGGLAGDYEQYF
TRBV9	TRBJ2-7	CASSVGGGDPIRDEQYF
TRBV28	TRBJ2-5	CASSTTTGTQETQYF
TRBV6-5	TRBJ1-5	CASGQTYSNQPQHF
TRBV18	TRBJ1-1	CASSPGQLNEAFF
TRBV28	TRBJ2-7	CASTGTYYEQYF
TRBV30	TRBJ1-2	CAWSGGGGRGYTF
TRBV2	TRBJ2-3	CASSLQRGTDTQYF
TRBV5-6	TRBJ1-2	CASSLWDRGTYGYTF
TRBV19	TRBJ1-1	CASSINTMNTEAFF
TRBV6-5	TRBJ1-5	CASRTRLSNQPQHF
TRBV2	TRBJ2-7	CASNLAGATDEQYF
TRBV4-1	TRBJ1-4	CASSQDGDRPNEKLFF
TRBV6-6	TRBJ1-2	CASSYPDSPSNYGYTF
TRBV15	TRBJ2-7	CATSRGLAGYEQYF
TRBV30	TRBJ1-4	CAWSGGTPTNEKLFF
TRBV29-1	TRBJ1-1	CSAGMGMNTEAFF
TRBV19	TRBJ2-2	CASSSQGRTGELFF
TRBV28	TRBJ2-7	CATVPGDRYPEQYF
TRBV6-1	TRBJ2-7	CASEQGAKRSYEQYF
TRBV6-6	TRBJ2-4	CASTLRGGAKNIQYF
TRBV30	TRBJ2-2	CAWSRTNSNTGELFF
TRBV7-2	TRBJ2-6	CASSLESGANVLTF
TRBV28	TRBJ2-7	CASSLGQGSSWREDEQYF
TRBV9	TRBJ2-2	CASSVDAGANTGELFF
TRBV30	TRBJ2-3	CAWRFYDTQYF
TRBV6-5	TRBJ1-3	CASSPGGEVNTIYF
TRBV21-1	TRBJ1-4	CASSKDRQINEKLFF
TRBV29-1	TRBJ2-7	CSAAQQTYEQYF
TRBV11-2	TRBJ2-1	CASSLVTGTGAYNEQFF
TRBV15	TRBJ2-4	CATTDRAKNIQYF
TRBV7-8	TRBJ1-1	CASSLVGQGSTEAFF
TRBV2	TRBJ1-4	CASAQGGEKLFF
TRBV5-5	TRBJ2-7	CASSGNDEQYF
TRBV18	TRBJ1-3	CASSADRSSGNTIYF
TRBV13	TRBJ2-1	CASSYEGGQFNEQFF
TRBV7-2	TRBJ2-2	CASRLGGTGELFF